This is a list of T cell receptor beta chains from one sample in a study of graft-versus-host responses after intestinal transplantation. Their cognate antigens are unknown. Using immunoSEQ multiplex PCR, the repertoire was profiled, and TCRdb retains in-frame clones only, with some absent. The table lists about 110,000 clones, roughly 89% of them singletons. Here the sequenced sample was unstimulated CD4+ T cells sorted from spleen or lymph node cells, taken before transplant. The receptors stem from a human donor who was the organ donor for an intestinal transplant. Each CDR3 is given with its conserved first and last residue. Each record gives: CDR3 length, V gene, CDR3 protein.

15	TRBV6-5	CASSYRGRGTDTQYF
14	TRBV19	CASKRTGPSYGYTF
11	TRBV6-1	CASWEAPGYTF
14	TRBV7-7	CASSLGGGTGELFF
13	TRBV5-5	CASSLRQRTEAFF
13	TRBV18	CASSRGQTEKLFF
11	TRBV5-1	CASSSEYEQYF
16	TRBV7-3	CASSAQGAGYSSPLHF
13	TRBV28	CASSLSEGKPQHF
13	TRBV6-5	CASAGLAGYEQYF
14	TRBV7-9	CASSRIGEEETQYF
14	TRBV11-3	CASSSRTGPYEQYF
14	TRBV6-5	CASSYSAGPKPQHF
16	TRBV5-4	CASSPYPGGGDNEQFF